The 27 T cell receptor beta chains below all came from one sample that was sequenced in a study of OX40 agonist ivuxolimab in advanced cancers. Here immunoSEQ multiplex PCR was the method, and the copy in TCRdb shows in-frame clones only, minus some. The sample shows 96,000 or so clones, about 90% of them seen only once. The material was CD4+ or CD8+ T cells sorted from blood, obtained in a trial of the OX40 agonist ivuxolimab. These receptor sequences come from an adult with an advanced solid tumor such as melanoma, head and neck, liver or kidney cancer.

The rearrangement uses TRBV6-1 and TRBJ1-1, with D uncertain. V was pared by 0 bases and J by 1 base, with 6 bases between. CDR1 and CDR2 (germline): MNHNS, SASEGT. This CDR3 has 14 residues. The CDR3 region has the DNA TGTGCCAGCAGTGAAGCGTGGACGAACACTGAAGCTTTCTTT. This sequence encodes CASSEAWTNTEAFF.

The chain employs TRBV7-2 and TRBJ2-2, with 9 positions matching TRBD2. V gave up 0 bases and J gave up 4 bases; unmatched junction bases: 3. The germline CDR1 and CDR2 sequences are SGHTA and FQGNSA. There are 16 residues in the CDR3. The CDR3: CASSLARAGGTGELFF. For the CDR3, the DNA is TGTGCCAGCAGCTTAGCTCGAGCGGGGGGCACCGGGGAGCTGTTTTTT.

The chain employs TRBV7-3 and TRBJ2-7, with D unclear. There are 15 residues in the CDR3. CDR1 is SGHTA and CDR2 is FQGTGA in the germline V gene. Trimming left V 5 bases short and J 2 bases short, with 16 bases between. The CDR3 sequence: CASSLNPTPAYEQYF. CDR3 DNA sequence: TGTGCCAGCAGCCTGAATCCTACCCCGGCCTACGAGCAGTACTTC.

The rearrangement uses TRBV5-5 and TRBJ1-5; D is ambiguous. CDR3 length equals 16 residues. V lost 0 bases and J 2 bases, leaving 12 bases between the germline ends. Germline V gives CDR1 SGHKS, CDR2 YYEKEE (reference sequence). CDR3 nucleotide sequence: TGTGCCAGCAGCTTGGTCGGCGTTTCGGGCAATCAGCCCCAGCATTTT. Amino acid sequence: CASSLVGVSGNQPQHF.

DNA of the CDR3: TGTGCCAGCAGCCAGGGGCCCGCCTACGAGCAGTACTTC. Its translation is CASSQGPAYEQYF. The V and J genes are TRBV7-2 and TRBJ2-7; a possible D gene is TRBD1 (6 bases). The V end lost 5 bases, the J end lost 2 bases, and 10 bases lay between the germline ends. The CDR3 is made up of 13 amino acids. CDR1 and CDR2 (germline): SGHTA, FQGNSA. The whole variable domain, remainder taken from reference TRBV7-2 and TRBJ2-7, is GAGVSQSPSNKVTEKGKDVELRCDPISGHTALYWYRQSLGQGLEFLIYFQGNSAPDKSGLPSDRFSAERTGGSVSTLTIQRTQQEDSAVYLCASSQGPAYEQYFGPGTRLTVT.

The genes are TRBV11-3 and TRBJ2-1; 9 nucleotides agree with TRBD1. Germline V gene lookup returns CDR1 SGHNT and CDR2 YENEEA. Trimming cost V 5 bases and J 5 bases; bases outside gene matches: 7. This CDR3 has 15 residues. Here the CDR3 reads CASSTGTGIHNEQFF. The CDR3, as DNA: TGTGCCAGCAGCACCGGGACAGGGATCCACAATGAGCAGTTCTTC.

The gene calls are TRBV28 and TRBJ2-7; 8 nucleotides align to TRBD1. Trimming cost V 6 bases and J 0 bases; bases outside gene matches: 7. Germline V lookup: CDR1 MDHEN, CDR2 SYDVKM. The CDR3 runs to 15 residues. CDR3: CASSHGTGYSYEQYF. The CDR3 nucleotides read TGTGCCAGCAGCCATGGGACAGGCTACTCCTACGAGCAGTACTTC.

The chain joins TRBV9 to TRBJ2-1; D gene uncertain. Germline CDR1 is SGDLS and CDR2 is YYNGEE. CDR3 length: 15 residues. V gave up 0 bases and J gave up 0 bases, with 7 bases separating them. The CDR3 DNA sequence: TGTGCCAGCAGCGTAGTGAGTGGCTCCTACAATGAGCAGTTCTTC. This gives the protein CASSVVSGSYNEQFF.

This clone was observed a few times. The rearrangement joins TRBV5-1 to TRBJ1-1; D unclear. Trimming pared 2 bases from V and 3 bases from J, leaving 11 bases between. Per the germline V gene, CDR1 is SGHRS and CDR2 is YFSETQ. The length of the CDR3 is 14 residues. The chain's CDR3 is CASSFDWRDTEAFF. CDR3 DNA sequence: TGCGCCAGCAGCTTCGACTGGAGAGACACTGAAGCTTTCTTT.

The J gene is TRBJ2-7, the V gene TRBV2; no reliable D call. V lost 6 bases and J lost 6, with 12 bases in between. CDR3 length: 12 amino acids. Germline V lookup: CDR1 SNHLY, CDR2 FYNNEI. The CDR3 loop reads CASRRTVGEQYF. For the CDR3, the DNA is TGTGCCAGCAGACGCACAGTGGGCGAGCAGTACTTC. Full variable domain (remainder filled in from reference TRBV2 and TRBJ2-7): EPEVTQTPSHQVTQMGQEVILRCVPISNHLYFYWYRQILGQKVEFLVSFYNNEISEKSEIFDDQFSVERPDGSNFTLKIRSTKLEDSAMYFCASRRTVGEQYFGPGTRLTVT.

This clone was found once. The rearrangement uses TRBV11-2 and TRBJ1-1, with D unclear. There are 15 residues in the CDR3. With 7 bases removed from V and 2 bases from J, the gap between germline ends came to 17 bases. Looked up from germline, CDR1 is SGHAT and CDR2 is FQNNGV. The CDR3 DNA is TGTGCCAGCATCCCAGAGAGAGTCACTAACACTGAAGCTTTCTTT. It is translated as CASIPERVTNTEAFF.

V usage is TRBV7-2 and J usage is TRBJ2-2; TRBD2 matches 10 bases. The CDR3 totals 17 residues. V shed 5 bases, J shed 1 base, and the junction held 7 bases outside the gene matches. CDR1 is SGHTA and CDR2 is FQGNSA in the germline V gene. In nucleotides, the CDR3 is TGTGCCAGCAGCGTTAGCGGGAGGTCTGGGAACACCGGGGAGCTGTTTTTT. It is translated as CASSVSGRSGNTGELFF.

This chain joins TRBV9 and TRBJ1-5, with a possible D match to TRBD1 (5 bases). With 3 bases removed from V and 1 base from J, the gap between germline ends came to 11 bases. This CDR3 is built from 15 residues. Germline V CDR1 and CDR2: SGDLS, YYNGEE. The CDR3 sequence is CASSARDGSNQPQHF. The CDR3 nucleotides are TGTGCCAGCAGCGCCCGGGACGGGAGCAATCAGCCCCAGCATTTT.

The V and J genes are TRBV19 and TRBJ1-5; weak D call: TRBD1 (5 bases). The CDR3 runs to 16 residues. The germline V gene has CDR1 LNHDA and CDR2 SQIVND (reference sequence). V lost 4 bases to trimming and J lost 0 bases, with 13 bases between them. CDR3 DNA: TGTGCCAGTAGTAATGGGGCCATTTATAGCAATCAGCCCCAGCATTTT. Translation gives CASSNGAIYSNQPQHF.

V gene TRBV6-5 combines with J gene TRBJ2-1; a weak D match, TRBD1 (6 bases). CDR1 MNHEY and CDR2 SVGAGI come from the germline V gene. With 7 bases removed from V and 8 bases from J, the gap between germline ends came to 15 bases. The CDR3 is made up of 13 amino acids. CDR3: CASTGHKGDEQFF. DNA for the CDR3: TGTGCCAGCACCGGACATAAGGGGGATGAGCAGTTCTTC.

This chain joins TRBV11-3 and TRBJ2-6; TRBD1 agrees at 7 bases. Trimming at V came to 1 base and at J to 3 bases, leaving 9 bases not matched to a gene. The germline V gene encodes CDR1 SGHNT and CDR2 YENEEA. This CDR3 is 18 amino acids long. The CDR3 nucleotides read TGTGCCAGCAGCTTAGGGGGCACAGGGGTTAATGGGGCCAACGTCCTGACTTTC. Translating it yields CASSLGGTGVNGANVLTF. The variable domain in full, completed from reference TRBV11-3 and TRBJ2-6, reads EAGVVQSPRYKIIEKKQPVAFWCNPISGHNTLYWYLQNLGQGPELLIRYENEEAVDDSQLPKDRFSAERLKGVDSTLKIQPAELGDSAVYLCASSLGGTGVNGANVLTFGAGSRLTVL.

This clone was detected only a few times. The chain employs TRBV12-5 and TRBJ2-6, with 7 positions matching TRBD1. Trimming removed 5 bases from V and 3 bases from J; junction bases left unmatched: 1. CDR3 size: 14 residues. In germline, CDR1 is LGHNT, CDR2 FRNRAP. Here the CDR3 reads CASGRGLGANVLTF. The CDR3, as DNA: TGTGCTAGTGGTAGGGGGCTTGGGGCCAACGTCCTGACTTTC.

The chain uses TRBV11-3 and TRBJ2-3; D is ambiguous. Germline loops: CDR1 SGHNT, CDR2 YENEEA. The CDR3 sequence is 11 residues long. V lost 5 bases and J 6 bases, leaving 6 bases between the germline ends. CDR3 in DNA: TGTGCCAGCAGCCTTAGGGATACGCAGTATTTT. It is translated as CASSLRDTQYF.

The genes are TRBV7-9 and TRBJ2-2; D not resolved. Germline V gene data show CDR1 as SEHNR and CDR2 as FQNEAQ (reference sequence). This CDR3 is 14 amino acids long. The V gene lost 2 bases and the J gene lost 8 bases, with 12 bases spanning the gap. This chain's CDR3 is CASSLSKAAGELFF. CDR3 DNA: TGTGCCAGCAGCTTAAGCAAAGCTGCAGGGGAGCTGTTTTTT.

This sequence joins TRBV12-5 and TRBJ1-5; 7 bases agree with TRBD1. The CDR3 totals 14 residues. After removal of 6 bases from V and 5 bases from J, the junction contained 7 bases not matched to a gene. The germline CDR1 and CDR2 sequences are LGHNT and FRNRAP. CDR3 loop: CASGPGTAYQPQHF. In DNA form, the CDR3 reads TGTGCTAGTGGACCAGGGACAGCCTATCAGCCCCAGCATTTT.

The V call is TRBV19, the J call TRBJ2-1, with 8 bases aligning to TRBD1. V gave up 4 bases and J gave up 7 bases; unmatched junction bases: 3. Germline V gene lookup returns CDR1 LNHDA and CDR2 SQIVND (reference sequence). CDR3 length: 13 amino acids. Here the CDR3 DNA reads TGTGCCAGTAGTACACGGACAGGGAATGAGCAGTTCTTC. As protein: CASSTRTGNEQFF.

The V call is TRBV5-1, the J call TRBJ2-3, with TRBD2 matching over 8 bases. Germline CDR1 reads SGHRS; CDR2 reads YFSETQ. The CDR3 loop spans 15 amino acids. V was clipped by 1 base and J by 2 bases; unmatched bases: 3. Written as DNA, the CDR3 is TGCGCCAGCAGCTTGCTAGCGGGTGTCACAGATACGCAGTATTTT. Encoded protein: CASSLLAGVTDTQYF.

This clone was counted only a few times. The V gene is TRBV25-1, the J gene TRBJ2-5; a weak D match, TRBD2 (6 bases). Germline loops: CDR1 MGHDK, CDR2 SYGVNS. The CDR3 loop spans 13 amino acids. V lost 4 bases to trimming and J lost 7 bases, with 13 bases between them. CDR3 coding DNA: TGTGCCAGCAGTGGCGGGACGATGGGGACCCAGTACTTC. It translates to CASSGGTMGTQYF.

The chain has TRBV15 and TRBJ1-5; perhaps TRBD1 as D (6 bases). The germline CDR1 and CDR2 sequences are LNHNV and YYDKDF (reference sequence). There are 15 residues in the CDR3. Trimming removed 5 bases from V and 4 bases from J, with 15 bases in between. The CDR3: CATSSGRDINQPQHF. CDR3 sequence (DNA): TGTGCCACCAGCTCGGGCCGGGACATTAATCAGCCCCAGCATTTT.

This chain joins TRBV5-1 and TRBJ2-7, with 8 positions matching TRBD2. From germline, CDR1 is SGHRS and CDR2 YFSETQ. Trimming at V came to 5 bases and at J to 5 bases, leaving 9 bases not matched to a gene. CDR3 length: 14 amino acids. DNA for the CDR3: TGCGCCAGCAGGACCGGGACTAGACCTGACGAGCAGTACTTC. Translating gives CASRTGTRPDEQYF.

The chain is built from TRBV5-6 and TRBJ2-2; the D gene could be TRBD1 or TRBD2 (5 bases each). This CDR3 comprises 14 residues. The germline CDR1 and CDR2 sequences are SGHDT and YYEEEE. Trimming stripped 2 bases from V and 5 bases from J, with 10 bases between. The CDR3 sequence: CASSFAGRTGELFF. The CDR3 DNA reads as TGTGCCAGCAGCTTTGCAGGGAGAACCGGGGAGCTGTTTTTT.

The J gene is TRBJ1-5, the V gene TRBV7-2, with D perhaps matching TRBD1 (5 bases). V lost 4 bases, J lost 0 bases, and 10 bases lay in between. The V gene's germline CDR1 is SGHTA and CDR2 FQGNSA. This CDR3 is built from 15 residues. CDR3: CASSWLGGSNQPQHF. The CDR3, as DNA: TGTGCCAGCAGCTGGCTCGGGGGTAGCAATCAGCCCCAGCATTTT.